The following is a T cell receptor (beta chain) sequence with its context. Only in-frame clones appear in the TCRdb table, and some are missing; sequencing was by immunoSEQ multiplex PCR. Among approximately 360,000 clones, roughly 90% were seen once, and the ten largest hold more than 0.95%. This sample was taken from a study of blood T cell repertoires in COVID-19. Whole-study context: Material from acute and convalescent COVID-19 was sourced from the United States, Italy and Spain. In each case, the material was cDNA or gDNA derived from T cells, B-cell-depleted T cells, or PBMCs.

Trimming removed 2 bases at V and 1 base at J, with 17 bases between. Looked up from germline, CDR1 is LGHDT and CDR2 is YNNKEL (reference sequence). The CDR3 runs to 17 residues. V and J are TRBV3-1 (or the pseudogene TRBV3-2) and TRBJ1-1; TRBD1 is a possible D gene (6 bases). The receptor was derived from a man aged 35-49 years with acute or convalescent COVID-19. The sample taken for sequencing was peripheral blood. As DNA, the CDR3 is TGTGCCAGCAGCCAATATTTAACAGGGAGCAAGAACACTGAAGCTTTCTTT. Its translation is CASSQYLTGSKNTEAFF.